Below are 17 T cell receptor beta chains sequenced from a single sample in a study of vaccination and CD4 T cells after COVID-19. Treatment in this sample: approximately nine-day PBMC culture with coronavirus spike peptide pools or control peptides (ViraFEST assay). The antigens these receptors bind are not known. CD4+ T cells that had been cultured provided DNA sequenced with the Oncomine TCR Beta short-read assay. Using its own MiXCR run on the PCR reads, TCRdb lists one record per CDR3 protein. The sample includes 9,000 to 15,000 distinct CDR3 sequences, roughly 62% seen only once; the top ten take 10% to 15%. Specimen: CD4+ T cells from blood, cultured in vitro. The receptors shown here come from a human donor who had recovered from COVID-19.

The rearrangement joins TRBV11-3 to TRBJ2-1; TRBD2 matches at 12 bases. The CDR3 is 16 residues long. The junction had 6 bases not matched to a gene; V was cut back by 4 bases and J by 5 bases. The germline gives CDR1 SGHNT, CDR2 YENEEA. This CDR3 is CASSSRLAGENNEQFF. In nucleotides, the CDR3 is TGTGCCAGCAGCTCGCGACTAGCGGGAGAGAACAATGAGCAGTTCTTC.

This chain joins TRBV20-1 and TRBJ1-5; a possible D gene is TRBD1 (5 bases). The CDR3 spans 14 residues. V was cut by 0 bases and J by 5 bases, with 11 bases left in between. CDR1 and CDR2 (germline): DFQATT, SNEGSKA (reference sequence). The CDR3 loop reads CSARDSQGDQPQHF. The CDR3 DNA reads as TGCAGTGCTAGAGATTCCCAGGGTGATCAGCCCCAGCATTTT.

This clonotype was observed once. The chain is built from TRBV6-1 and TRBJ2-3, with 8 bases aligning to TRBD2. Germline CDR1 and CDR2: MNHNS and SASEGT. The V segment lost 6 bases and the J segment 6 bases; nucleotides outside the gene matches: 2. The CDR3 runs to 12 residues. The CDR3 DNA sequence: TGTGCCAGCAGCCGGGGGGGGGATACGCAGTATTTT. Amino acids: CASSRGGDTQYF.

This chain links TRBV20-1 with TRBJ1-1; tentatively, D is TRBD1 (5 bases). The CDR3 runs 14 residues. Trimming cost V 0 bases and J 1 base, with 9 bases left between them. Germline CDR1 DFQATT, CDR2 SNEGSKA (reference sequence). This CDR3 is CSAREEGWNTEAFF. CDR3 sequence (DNA): TGCAGTGCTAGAGAAGAGGGGTGGAACACTGAAGCTTTCTTT.

The chain has TRBV6-5 and TRBJ2-3; D possibly uses TRBD1 or TRBD2 (6 bases each). There are 14 residues in the CDR3. V was pared by 4 bases and J by 4 bases, with 12 bases between. CDR1 and CDR2 from the germline V gene are MNHEY and SVGAGI. The DNA of the CDR3 is TGTGCCAGCAGTTCACAGGGAGGTGCAGATACGCAGTATTTT. Protein: CASSSQGGADTQYF.

This CDR3 reads CASSQGAWETQYF. The CDR3 region has the DNA TGTGCCAGCAGTCAGGGGGCATGGGAGACCCAGTACTTC. The chain is built from TRBV7-3 and TRBJ2-5; 8 positions agree with TRBD1. In germline, CDR1 is SGHTA, CDR2 FQGTGA. CDR3 length equals 13 residues. The V gene end was trimmed by 6 bases and the J gene end by 5 bases; junction bases not matched to a gene: 5.

The chain uses TRBV20-1 and TRBJ1-1; D possibly corresponds to TRBD1 (5 bases). Germline CDR1 and CDR2: DFQATT and SNEGSKA (reference sequence). CDR3 length: 15 amino acids. Trimming took off 3 bases at V and 0 bases at J, with 14 bases between the two ends. CDR3 DNA: TGCAGTGCTAGGGGCGACAGCGCCTTGAACACTGAAGCTTTCTTT. Its protein is CSARGDSALNTEAFF.

This clonotype was seen a single time. The chain uses TRBV7-3 and TRBJ2-5, with 8 bases matching TRBD2. Germline V gene lookup returns CDR1 SGHTA and CDR2 FQGTGA. The CDR3 contains 14 residues. The trim removed 6 bases at V and 5 bases at J, leaving 8 bases unmatched. For the CDR3, the DNA is TGTGCCAGCAGTTCTAGCGGGCGGGGGGAGACCCAGTACTTC. Protein product: CASSSSGRGETQYF. The entire variable domain, with the rest obtained from reference TRBV7-3 and TRBJ2-5, is as follows: GAGVSQTPSNKVTEKGKYVELRCDPISGHTALYWYRQSLGQGPEFLIYFQGTGAADDSGLPNDRFFAVRPEGSVSTLKIQRTERGDSAVYLCASSSSGRGETQYFGPGTRLLVL.

The chain combines TRBV25-1 with TRBJ1-1, with D perhaps TRBD1 (5 bases). The CDR3 runs to 15 residues. Germline V lookup: CDR1 MGHDK, CDR2 SYGVNS. V lost 2 bases and J 0 bases, leaving 10 bases between the germline ends. CDR3 DNA: TGTGCCAGCAGTGAACCAGGGTTCATGAACACTGAAGCTTTCTTT. It codes for CASSEPGFMNTEAFF.

This clonotype appeared a few times. The gene calls are TRBV7-6 and TRBJ1-6, with D hard to call. V was trimmed by 5 bases and J by 4 bases, leaving 9 bases between them. CDR3 size: 14 residues. CDR1 and CDR2 from the germline V gene are SGHVS and FNYEAQ. As DNA, the CDR3 is TGTGCCAGCAGCGTGGGAGTTTATAATTCACCCCTCCACTTT. It yields the protein CASSVGVYNSPLHF.

This clonotype was observed a few times. The chain has TRBV6-1 and TRBJ1-2, with a tentative D call TRBD1 (5 bases). The V and J ends lost 1 base and 8 bases respectively, with 8 bases between them. The CDR3 consists of 12 residues. Per germline, CDR1 MNHNS and CDR2 SASEGT. The CDR3 here is CASSEGGWGYTF. CDR3 sequence (DNA): TGTGCCAGCAGTGAAGGGGGGTGGGGCTACACCTTC.

This clonotype was recorded only once. This chain connects TRBV6-1 to TRBJ2-3; D remains ambiguous. This CDR3 contains 14 residues. Deletions cut 6 bases from V and 1 base from J, with 11 bases between. Germline V gene sequence: CDR1 MNHNS, CDR2 SASEGT. CDR3 amino acids: CASRRPGGTDTQYF. Here the CDR3 DNA reads TGTGCCAGCAGACGACCAGGTGGCACAGATACGCAGTATTTT.

This clonotype has more than one count but fewer than ten. J is TRBJ2-7 and V is TRBV6-1; no reliable D call. This CDR3 comprises 11 residues. CDR1 and CDR2 (germline): MNHNS, SASEGT. V shed 6 bases and J shed 9 bases, with 12 bases lying between them. CDR3 DNA sequence: TGTGCCAGCAGCTTTTTAGGATCGCAGTACTTC. Protein product: CASSFLGSQYF.

In DNA, the CDR3 is TGTGCCAGCAGTGTGGGGACAGGGGATACGCAGTATTTT. This codes for CASSVGTGDTQYF. The chain uses TRBV2 and TRBJ2-3, with TRBD1 matching 9 bases. The CDR3 is made up of 13 amino acids. The germline gives CDR1 SNHLY, CDR2 FYNNEI. With V trimmed by 4 bases and J by 6 bases, 2 bases remained unmatched.

The rearrangement links TRBV12-5 to TRBJ2-5, with TRBD2 matching over 8 bases. Losses at the gene ends were 6 bases for V and 5 bases for J; bases not matched to a gene: 5. The CDR3 is 13 residues long. Per the germline V gene, CDR1 is LGHNT and CDR2 is FRNRAP. CDR3 protein: CASGYAGGETQYF. The CDR3 DNA sequence: TGTGCTAGTGGCTACGCGGGAGGCGAGACCCAGTACTTC.

This chain uses TRBV7-3 with TRBJ2-5, with TRBD2 matching 9 bases. The CDR3 consists of 19 residues. Germline CDR1 is SGHTA and CDR2 is FQGTGA. The V and J ends lost 5 bases and 2 bases, in that order; junction bases with no gene match: 18. The CDR3 region is CASSPGRGGRASGQETQYF. The CDR3 DNA follows: TGTGCCAGCAGCCCCGGGAGGGGCGGGAGGGCCTCAGGGCAAGAGACCCAGTACTTC.

The rearrangement links TRBV2 to TRBJ2-2; D unclear. The germline CDR1 and CDR2 sequences are SNHLY and FYNNEI. The CDR3 runs 14 residues. The V end was cut by 3 bases, the J end by 2 bases, with 7 bases between. DNA for the CDR3: TGTGCCAGCAGTGAGGGTCGTAACACCGGGGAGCTGTTTTTT. Protein sequence: CASSEGRNTGELFF.